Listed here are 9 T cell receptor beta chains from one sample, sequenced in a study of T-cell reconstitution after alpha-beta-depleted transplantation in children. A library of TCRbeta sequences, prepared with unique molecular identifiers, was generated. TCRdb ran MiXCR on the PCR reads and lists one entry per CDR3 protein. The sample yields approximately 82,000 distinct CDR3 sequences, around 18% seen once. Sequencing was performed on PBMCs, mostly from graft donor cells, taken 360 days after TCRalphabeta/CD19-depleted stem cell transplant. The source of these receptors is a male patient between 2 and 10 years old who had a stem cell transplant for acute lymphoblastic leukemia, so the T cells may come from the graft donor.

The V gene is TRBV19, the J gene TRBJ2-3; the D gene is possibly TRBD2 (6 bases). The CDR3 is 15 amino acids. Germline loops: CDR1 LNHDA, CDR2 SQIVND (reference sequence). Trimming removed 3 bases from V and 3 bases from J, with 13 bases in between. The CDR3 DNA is TGTGCCAGTAGTATGGGCGGAGGGAGAACAGATACGCAGTATTTT. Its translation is CASSMGGGRTDTQYF.

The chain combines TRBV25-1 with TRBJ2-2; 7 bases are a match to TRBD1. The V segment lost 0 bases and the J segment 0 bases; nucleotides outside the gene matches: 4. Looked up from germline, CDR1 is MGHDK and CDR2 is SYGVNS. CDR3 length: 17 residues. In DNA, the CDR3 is TGTGCCAGCAGTGAATATCCGGGACAGTCGAACACCGGGGAGCTGTTTTTT. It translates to CASSEYPGQSNTGELFF.

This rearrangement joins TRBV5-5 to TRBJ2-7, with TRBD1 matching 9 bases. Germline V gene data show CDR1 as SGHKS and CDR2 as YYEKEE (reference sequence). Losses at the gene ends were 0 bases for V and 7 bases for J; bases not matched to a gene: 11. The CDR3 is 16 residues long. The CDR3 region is CASSLVPGTGSDEQYF. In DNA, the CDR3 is TGTGCCAGCAGCTTGGTCCCGGGGACAGGGTCTGATGAGCAGTACTTC.

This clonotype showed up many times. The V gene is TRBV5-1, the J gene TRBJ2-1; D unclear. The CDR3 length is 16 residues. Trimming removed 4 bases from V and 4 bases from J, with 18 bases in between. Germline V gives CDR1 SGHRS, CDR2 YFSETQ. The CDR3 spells CASSVGKDLFYNEQFF. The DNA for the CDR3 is TGCGCCAGCAGCGTAGGAAAGGATTTGTTTTACAATGAGCAGTTCTTC.

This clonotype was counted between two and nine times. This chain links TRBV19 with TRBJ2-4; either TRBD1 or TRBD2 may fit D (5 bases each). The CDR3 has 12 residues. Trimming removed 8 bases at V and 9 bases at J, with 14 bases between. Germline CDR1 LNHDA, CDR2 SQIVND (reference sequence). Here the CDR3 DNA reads TGTGCCAGTTGGGACCTCCGGGGCATTCAGTACTTC. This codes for CASWDLRGIQYF.

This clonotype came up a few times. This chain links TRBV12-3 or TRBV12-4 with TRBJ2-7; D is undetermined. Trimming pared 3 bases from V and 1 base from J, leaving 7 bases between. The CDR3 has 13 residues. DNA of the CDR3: TGTGCCAGCAGTTTTTTTCCATCCTACGAGCAGTACTTC. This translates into CASSFFPSYEQYF.

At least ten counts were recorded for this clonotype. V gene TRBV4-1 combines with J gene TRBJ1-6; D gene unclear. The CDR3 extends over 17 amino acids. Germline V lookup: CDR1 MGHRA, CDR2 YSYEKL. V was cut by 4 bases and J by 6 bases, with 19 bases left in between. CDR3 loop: CASSPMGRGRTNSPLHF. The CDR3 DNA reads TGCGCCAGCAGCCCGATGGGCCGGGGAAGAACTAATTCACCCCTCCACTTT.

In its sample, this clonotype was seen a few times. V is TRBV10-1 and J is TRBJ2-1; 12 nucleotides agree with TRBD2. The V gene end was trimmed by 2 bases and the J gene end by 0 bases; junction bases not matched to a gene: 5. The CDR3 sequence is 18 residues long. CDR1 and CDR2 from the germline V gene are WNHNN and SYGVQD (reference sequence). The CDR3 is CASSEPGLAGSSYNEQFF. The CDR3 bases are TGCGCCAGCAGTGAGCCCGGACTAGCGGGAAGCTCCTACAATGAGCAGTTCTTC.

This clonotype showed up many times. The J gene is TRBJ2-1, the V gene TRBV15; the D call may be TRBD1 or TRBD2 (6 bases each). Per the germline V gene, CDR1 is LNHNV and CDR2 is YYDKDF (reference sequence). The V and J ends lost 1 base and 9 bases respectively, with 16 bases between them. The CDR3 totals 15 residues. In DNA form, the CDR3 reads TGTGCCACCAGCAGAGCCTACAGGGAGGACGGTGAGCAGTTCTTC. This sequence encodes CATSRAYREDGEQFF.